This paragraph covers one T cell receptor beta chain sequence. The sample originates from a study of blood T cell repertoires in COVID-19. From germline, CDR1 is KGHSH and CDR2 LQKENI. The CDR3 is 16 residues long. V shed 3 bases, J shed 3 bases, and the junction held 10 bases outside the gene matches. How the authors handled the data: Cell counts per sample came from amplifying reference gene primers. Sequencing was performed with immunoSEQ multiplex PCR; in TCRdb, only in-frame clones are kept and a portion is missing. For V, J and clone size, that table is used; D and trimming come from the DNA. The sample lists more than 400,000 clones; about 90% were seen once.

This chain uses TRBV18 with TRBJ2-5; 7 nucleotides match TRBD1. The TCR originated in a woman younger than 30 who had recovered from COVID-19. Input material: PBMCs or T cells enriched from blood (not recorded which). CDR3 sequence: CASSPVPTGPEETQYF. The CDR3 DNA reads TGTGCCAGCTCACCTGTCCCGACAGGGCCCGAAGAGACCCAGTACTTC.